This TCR beta chain was observed in a study of T-cell memory formation after mild COVID-19. UMIs and sample barcodes were carried by the TCR alpha and TCR beta cDNA libraries that 5'RACE produced using constant-segment primers. TCRdb analysed the 5' RACE reads with MiXCR anew, one entry per CDR3 protein. Of 100,000 to 120,000 distinct CDR3 sequences listed, about 20% are singletons. V was cut by 5 bases and J by 5 bases, with 17 bases left in between. The germline gives CDR1 SGHAT, CDR2 FQNNGV. The CDR3 runs to 15 residues. Findings and caveats of the study: Largely, contracting CD4+ clones fell within CM and EM, and contracting CD8+ clones within EMRA.

Comments on this clonotype: Antigen specificity is unknown.

V is TRBV11-2 and J is TRBJ2-3; weak D call: TRBD2 (6 bases). This TCR was sampled from a man aged 18 to 29 who had mild COVID-19 (a few samples of this study predate the infection). Cell type and time point are not known. Input material: PBMCs or a T cell subset sorted from them (not recorded which). The CDR3 reads CASSTPGDWVDTQYF. The CDR3 DNA reads as TGTGCCAGCAGCACGCCGGGAGACTGGGTAGATACGCAGTATTTT.